This T cell receptor beta chain was observed in a study of regulatory T cells in long-lasting Graves disease. The time point was: newly diagnosed GD, antithyroid drugs for less than 3 months. TCR sequences were obtained from RNA taken from PBMCs. The V gene lost 3 bases and the J gene lost 16 bases, with 16 bases spanning the gap. The CDR3 has 12 residues. Germline V lookup: CDR1 LGHDT, CDR2 YNNKEL (reference sequence). This clonotype was observed many times. Its antigen is unknown. CDR3-region Arm-PCR and iRepertoire HTBI primers produced the TCR beta libraries. Original processing notes: Identification across samples found some 60 TRBV and approximately 15 TRBJ segments. TCRdb reprocessed the multiplex PCR reads with MiXCR, giving one entry per CDR3 protein. The V and J calls come from TCRdb's annotation, not from the publication. The table records hundreds of thousands of distinct CDR3 sequences, 16% of them present only once.

Study outcomes and limitations: Among samples with persistent disease, TRBV28, TRBJ1-2 and TRBJ2-5 were favored.

These data were also filed under a second study, of T cells in Graves' hyperthyroidism and ophthalmopathy. That publication notes: Ophthalmopathy was told apart from stable hyperthyroidism by a 13 V-J model.

The sequencing here drew on peripheral blood mononuclear cells (PBMCs), taken at new diagnosis, from a patient treated with antithyroid drugs. V and J are TRBV3-1 and TRBJ1-5, with no clear D. The sequence was collected from a woman between 40 and 65 years old with Graves disease. CDR3 amino acids: CASSQGSLRLHF. In nucleotides, the CDR3 is TGTGCCAGCAGCCAGGGGTCCCTTCGGCTACATTTT.